The clone carrying this T cell receptor beta chain was seen more than once but under ten times. What it recognizes is unknown. These data originate in a study of T cells in Graves' hyperthyroidism and ophthalmopathy. Looking at the study overall: Initial diagnosis, before any treatment, was when peripheral blood was collected.

Trimming left V 1 base short and J 3 bases short, with 15 bases between. From germline, CDR1 is SQVTM and CDR2 ANQGSEA. CDR3 length: 15 residues. RNA transcripts were the template for amplifying TCR beta CDR3 regions. A set of HTBI primers served as the primers for a first-round RT-PCR of the TCR CDR3. One entry per CDR3 protein, called by TCRdb with MiXCR from the multiplex PCR reads. Counted here are about 640,000 distinct CDR3 sequences, under 25% occurring once; the ten biggest clones make up more than 30%. Disease duration was under 3 months in the ophthalmopathy patients, who also had a Clinical Activity Score of at least 3 and a NOSPECS grade of at least 4. Study-wide points: Within blood appeared most thyroid clonotypes that had expanded above 0.001. Patients with ophthalmopathy were separated from those with stable hyperthyroidism by a 13 V-J model.

The V gene is TRBV29-1, the J gene TRBJ1-1; no clear D gene. Sequenced sample: blood. The source of this sequence is a man under 40 with Graves' ophthalmopathy. CDR3 DNA: TGCAGCGTTGAAGGTCGACGCCGGGAGGACACTGAAGCTTTCTTT. The encoded protein is CSVEGRRREDTEAFF.